This TCR beta chain came from a study of T cell responses to AZD1222 COVID-19 vaccine. Broader study findings: The CD4 TCRs associated with vaccination extended across spike and predominated at 160-218 and 743-854. Per reports, nearly half of all spike-specific TCRs target regions that are unmutated in variants.

Germline loops: CDR1 SGHAT, CDR2 FQDESV (reference sequence). V lost 3 bases to trimming and J lost 3 bases; unmatched junction nucleotides: 4. CDR3 size: 14 residues. In regard to this clone: Its target is unknown.

Assay: immunoSEQ multiplex PCR; the TCRdb copy retains only in-frame clones and omits some. The sample contains under 200,000 clones, about 94% of which appear only once. The chain couples TRBV11-1 to TRBJ2-5, with 7 bases that match TRBD1. The sequenced sample was peripheral blood, obtained on day 0 of AZD1222 vaccination. This receptor was obtained from an adult in good health. DNA of the CDR3: TGTGCCAGCAGCTTGGGGCAGGGGGAAGAGACCCAGTACTTC. Its protein is CASSLGQGEETQYF.